The sequence of this T cell receptor (beta chain) was determined in a study of monozygotic twins with inflammatory bowel disease. No DNA is given; TCRdb re-called the 5' RACE reads and lists each CDR3 protein once. The listing records about 330,000 distinct CDR3 sequences. Specimen: blood. This TCR was recovered from a human donor with ulcerative colitis or Crohn's disease, or a healthy co-twin of an affected twin (not recorded which).

This chain's CDR3 is CASSQGGRRGSGNTIYF. The rearrangement links TRBV14 to TRBJ1-3; with no DNA, the TCRdb D assignment of TRBD1 cannot be verified. The V gene's germline CDR1 is SGHDN and CDR2 FVKESK. This CDR3 is built from 17 residues. Drawing the rest from reference TRBV14 and TRBJ1-3, the complete variable domain is EAGVTQFPSHSVIEKGQTVTLRCDPISGHDNLYWYRRVMGKEIKFLLHFVKESKQDESGMPNNRFLAERTGGTYSTLKVQPAELEDSGVYFCASSQGGRRGSGNTIYFGEGSWLTVV.